In this sample, the clone carrying this T cell receptor beta chain turned up many times. The antigen is not known. TCRdb re-called the reads with MiXCR, one entry per CDR3 protein. The sample contains about 19,000 distinct CDR3 sequences, roughly 20% of which appear only once. This CDR3 has 13 residues. V was shortened by 6 bases and J by 3 bases, with 15 bases between the two germline ends. Germline assignment: CDR1 GTSNPN and CDR2 SVGIG (reference sequence). This entry comes from a study of lung T cells in sarcoidosis with Löfgren's syndrome. Study-wide results and limits: Multiple Löfgren's syndrome patients reportedly shared TRAV12-1 and TRBV2 CDR3 motifs, suggesting public CD4+ TCRs. TRAV12-1 and TRBV2 were reportedly most expanded in Löfgren's patients.

The V gene is TRBV30, the J gene TRBJ2-7, with D possibly matching TRBD1 (6 bases). The sample was CD4+ T cells from PBMCs. The sequence derives from a human donor with sarcoidosis (Löfgren's syndrome or another form), or a control subject (not recorded which). In DNA, the CDR3 is TGTGCCTGCCTTGGGACACACTTCTACGAGCAGTACTTC. This sequence encodes CACLGTHFYEQYF.